A single TCR beta chain is shown here with its context. Its cognate antigen is unknown. The missing conserved phenylalanine or tryptophan at the end of this CDR3 makes a read error likely. These data originate in a study of cytomegalovirus exposure and HLA in healthy donors. Overall study context: About 80 million unique TCR sequences came from HLA-typed donors in an early release. Findings and caveats of the study: Being indistinguishable, some V segments were excluded, TRBV6-2 and TRBV6-3 among them. The study found most TCR sequences rare, yet found some public TCRs in many donors.

Per the germline V gene, CDR1 is MNHEY and CDR2 is SMNVEV (reference sequence). This CDR3 contains 17 residues. V lost 4 bases and J lost 0, with 19 bases in between. PCR primers comprised 60 Vbeta and 13 Jbeta primers. Profiling relied on immunoSEQ multiplex PCR, and the TCRdb table lists in-frame clones only, not all of them. This sample has more than 85,000 clones; around three quarters occur once, and the top ten carry 7.7%. Sequencing was performed on PBMCs. The sequence derives from a woman in her 50s in good health and CMV-seropositive. The chain employs TRBV27 and TRBJ2-7, with D perhaps TRBD1 (6 bases). CDR3 bases: TGTGCCAGCAGTTCTTCTCGTAGGGCAGGGGCCTCCTACGAGCAGTACTCC. Amino acids: CASSSSRRAGASYEQYS.